What follows is one T cell receptor (beta chain) and its context. Antigen: not known. Germline V lookup: CDR1 DFQATT, CDR2 SNEGSKA (reference sequence). CDR3 length equals 15 residues. The V end lost 5 bases, the J end lost 3 bases, and 18 bases lay between the germline ends. Sorting was used to obtain naive CD8 T cells (CD8+CD4-CCR7+CD45RA+). These data originate in a study of molecular identifiers for immune sequencing clone quantification. Previously described methods and listed TCR primers produced bulk TCR libraries. TCRdb used MiXCR to reprocess the PCR reads, holding one entry per CDR3 protein. The sample yields over 85,000 distinct CDR3 sequences, about 35% seen once. General study points: Clones above 20 RNA copies contained over 97% of effector molecules but under 1% of naive ones.

Input material: naive CD8+ T cells from blood, with Jurkat cell RNA spiked in. Subset indicated: FACS-sorted CD8+CD4-CCR7+CD45RA+ naive T cells. V usage is TRBV20-1 and J usage is TRBJ2-3; possibly TRBD2 for D (6 bases). This clonotype originated in a human donor in good health. Some libraries in this study had Jurkat cell RNA spiked in. The CDR3 region is CSAFTSRSETDTQYF. Written as DNA, the CDR3 is TGCAGTGCTTTCACTAGCAGGAGTGAAACAGATACGCAGTATTTT.